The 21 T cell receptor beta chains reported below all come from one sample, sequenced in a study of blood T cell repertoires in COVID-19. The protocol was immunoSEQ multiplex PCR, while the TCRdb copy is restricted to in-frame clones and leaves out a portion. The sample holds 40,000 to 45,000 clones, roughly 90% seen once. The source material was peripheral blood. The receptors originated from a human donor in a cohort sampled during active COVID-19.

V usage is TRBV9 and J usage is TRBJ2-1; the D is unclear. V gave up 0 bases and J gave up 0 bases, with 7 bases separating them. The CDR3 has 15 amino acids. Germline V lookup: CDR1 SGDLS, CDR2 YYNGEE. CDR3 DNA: TGTGCCAGCAGCGTAGGGTCTAGCTCCTACAATGAGCAGTTCTTC. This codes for CASSVGSSSYNEQFF.

In nucleotides, the CDR3 is TGTGCCAGCAGCGCCCCGGGACAGGGGGTAATCACCGGGGAGCTGTTTTTT. This translates into CASSAPGQGVITGELFF. This chain links TRBV9 with TRBJ2-2; the match to TRBD1 covers 11 bases. Germline CDR1 reads SGDLS; CDR2 reads YYNGEE. The CDR3 extends over 17 amino acids. V trimming: 3 bases; J trimming: 4 bases; junction bases outside the gene matches: 8.

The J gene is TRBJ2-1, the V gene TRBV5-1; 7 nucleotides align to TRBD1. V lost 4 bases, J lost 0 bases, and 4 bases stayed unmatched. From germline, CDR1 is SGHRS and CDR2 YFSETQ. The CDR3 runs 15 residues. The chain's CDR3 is CASSLGTASYNEQFF. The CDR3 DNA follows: TGCGCCAGCAGCCTGGGGACAGCCTCCTACAATGAGCAGTTCTTC.

The CDR3 region has the DNA TGTGCCAGCAGCGTACTACTAGCGGGAGGGCCCACAGATACGCAGTATTTT. It specifies CASSVLLAGGPTDTQYF. The chain employs TRBV9 and TRBJ2-3, with 13 bases that match TRBD2. J was trimmed by 2 bases and V by 1 base; bases with no gene match: 4. The CDR3 has 17 residues. The germline V gene has CDR1 SGDLS and CDR2 YYNGEE.

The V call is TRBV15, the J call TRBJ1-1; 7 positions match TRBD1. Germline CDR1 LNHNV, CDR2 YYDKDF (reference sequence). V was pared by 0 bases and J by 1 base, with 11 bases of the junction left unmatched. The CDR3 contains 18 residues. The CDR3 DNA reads TGTGCCACCAGCAGAGATAAGTACCCGGGACAGTGGAACACTGAAGCTTTCTTT. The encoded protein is CATSRDKYPGQWNTEAFF.

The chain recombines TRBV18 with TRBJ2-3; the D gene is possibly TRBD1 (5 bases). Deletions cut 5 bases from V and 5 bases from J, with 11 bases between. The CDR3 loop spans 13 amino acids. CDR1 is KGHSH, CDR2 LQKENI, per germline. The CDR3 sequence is CASSSGPGDTQYF. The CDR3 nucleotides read TGTGCCAGCTCATCAGGGCCCGGAGATACGCAGTATTTT.

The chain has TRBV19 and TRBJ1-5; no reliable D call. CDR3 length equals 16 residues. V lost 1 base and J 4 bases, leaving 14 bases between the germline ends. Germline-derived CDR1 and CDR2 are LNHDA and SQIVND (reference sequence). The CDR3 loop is CASSIAGVAVNQPQHF. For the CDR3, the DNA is TGTGCCAGTAGTATAGCCGGGGTTGCCGTAAATCAGCCCCAGCATTTT.

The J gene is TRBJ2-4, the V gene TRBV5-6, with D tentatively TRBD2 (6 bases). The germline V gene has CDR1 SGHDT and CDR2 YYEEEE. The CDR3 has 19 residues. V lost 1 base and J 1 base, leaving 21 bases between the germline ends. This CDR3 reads CASSLQGQQIGGAKNIQYF. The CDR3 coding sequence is TGTGCCAGCAGCTTGCAGGGTCAGCAAATTGGGGGGGCCAAAAACATTCAGTACTTC. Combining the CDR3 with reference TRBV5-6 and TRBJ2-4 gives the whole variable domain DAGVTQSPTHLIKTRGQQVTLRCSPKSGHDTVSWYQQALGQGPQFIFQYYEEEERQRGNFPDRFSGHQFPNYSSELNVNALLLGDSALYLCASSLQGQQIGGAKNIQYFGAGTRLSVL.

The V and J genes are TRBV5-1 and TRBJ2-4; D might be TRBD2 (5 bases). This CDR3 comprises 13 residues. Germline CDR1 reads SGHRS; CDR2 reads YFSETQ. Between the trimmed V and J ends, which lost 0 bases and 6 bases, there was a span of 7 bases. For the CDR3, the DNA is TGCGCCAGCAGCTTGGACCGGGGAAACATTCAGTACTTC. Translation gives CASSLDRGNIQYF.

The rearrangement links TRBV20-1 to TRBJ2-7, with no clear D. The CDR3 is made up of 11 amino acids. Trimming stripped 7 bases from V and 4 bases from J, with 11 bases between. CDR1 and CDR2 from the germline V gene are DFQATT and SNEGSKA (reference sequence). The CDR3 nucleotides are TGCAGTGTCCAAAAGAGTTACGAGCAGTACTTC. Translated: CSVQKSYEQYF.

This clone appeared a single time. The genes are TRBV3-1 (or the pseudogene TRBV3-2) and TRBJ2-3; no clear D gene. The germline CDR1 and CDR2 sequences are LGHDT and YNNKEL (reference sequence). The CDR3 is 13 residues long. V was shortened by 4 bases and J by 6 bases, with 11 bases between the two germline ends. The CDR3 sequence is CASSPGIVDTQYF. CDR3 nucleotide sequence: TGTGCCAGCAGCCCAGGAATAGTCGATACGCAGTATTTT.

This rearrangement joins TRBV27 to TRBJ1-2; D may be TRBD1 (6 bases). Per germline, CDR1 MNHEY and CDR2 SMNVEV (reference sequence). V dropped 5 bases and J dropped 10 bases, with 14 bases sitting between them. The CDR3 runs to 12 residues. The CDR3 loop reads CASSGGSLHYTF. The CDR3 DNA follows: TGTGCCAGCAGTGGGGGCAGTCTTCACTACACCTTC.

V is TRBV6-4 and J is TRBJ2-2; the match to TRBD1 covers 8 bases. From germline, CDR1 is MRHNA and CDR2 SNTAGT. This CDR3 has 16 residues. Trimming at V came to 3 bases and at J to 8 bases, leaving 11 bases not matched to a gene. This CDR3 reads CASSETGASDRGELFF. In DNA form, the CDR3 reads TGTGCCAGCAGTGAGACAGGGGCATCAGACAGGGGGGAGCTGTTTTTT.

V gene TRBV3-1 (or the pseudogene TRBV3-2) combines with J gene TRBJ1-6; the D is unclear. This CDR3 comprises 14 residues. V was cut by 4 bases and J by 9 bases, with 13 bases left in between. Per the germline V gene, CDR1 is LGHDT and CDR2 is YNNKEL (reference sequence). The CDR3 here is CASSPAGESSPLHF. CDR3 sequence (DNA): TGTGCCAGCAGCCCCGCCGGGGAGAGTTCACCCCTCCACTTT.

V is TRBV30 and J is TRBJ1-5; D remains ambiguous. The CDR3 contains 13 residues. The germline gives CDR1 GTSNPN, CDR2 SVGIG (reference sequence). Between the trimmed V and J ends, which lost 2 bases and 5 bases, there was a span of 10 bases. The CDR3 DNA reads TGTGCCTGGAGTCCAGGATTCGATCAGCCCCAGCATTTT. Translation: CAWSPGFDQPQHF.

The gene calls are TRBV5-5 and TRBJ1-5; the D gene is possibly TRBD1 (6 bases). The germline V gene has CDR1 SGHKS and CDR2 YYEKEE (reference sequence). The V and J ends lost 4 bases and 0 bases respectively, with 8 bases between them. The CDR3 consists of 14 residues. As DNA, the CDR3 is TGTGCCAGCAGCCCCAGGGGTAGCAATCAGCCCCAGCATTTT. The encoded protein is CASSPRGSNQPQHF.

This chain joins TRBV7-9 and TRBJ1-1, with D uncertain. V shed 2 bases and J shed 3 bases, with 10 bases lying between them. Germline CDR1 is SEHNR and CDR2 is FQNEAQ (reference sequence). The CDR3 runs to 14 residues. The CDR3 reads CASSLFREHTEAFF. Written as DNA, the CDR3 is TGTGCCAGCAGCTTATTTAGGGAGCACACTGAAGCTTTCTTT.

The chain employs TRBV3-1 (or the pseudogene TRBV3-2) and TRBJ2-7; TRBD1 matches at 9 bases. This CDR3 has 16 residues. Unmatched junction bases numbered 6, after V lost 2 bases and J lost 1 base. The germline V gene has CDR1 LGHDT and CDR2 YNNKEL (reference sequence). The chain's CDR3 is CASSQPSGTGSYEQYF. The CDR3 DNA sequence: TGTGCCAGCAGCCAACCTTCCGGGACAGGGTCCTACGAGCAGTACTTC.

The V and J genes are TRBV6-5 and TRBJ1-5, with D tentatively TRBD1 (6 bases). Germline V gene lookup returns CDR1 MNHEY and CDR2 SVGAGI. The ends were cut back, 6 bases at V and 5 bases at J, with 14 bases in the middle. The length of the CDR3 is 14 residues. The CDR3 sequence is CASSIGGPHQPQHF. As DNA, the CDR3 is TGTGCCAGCAGCATAGGGGGTCCGCATCAGCCCCAGCATTTT.

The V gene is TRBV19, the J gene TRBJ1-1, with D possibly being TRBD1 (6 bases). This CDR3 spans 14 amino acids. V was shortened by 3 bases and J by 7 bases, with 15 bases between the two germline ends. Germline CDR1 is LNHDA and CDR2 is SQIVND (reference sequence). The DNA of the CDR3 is TGTGCCAGTAGTATTAACTTGTCCAGGGGTGAAGCTTTCTTT. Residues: CASSINLSRGEAFF.

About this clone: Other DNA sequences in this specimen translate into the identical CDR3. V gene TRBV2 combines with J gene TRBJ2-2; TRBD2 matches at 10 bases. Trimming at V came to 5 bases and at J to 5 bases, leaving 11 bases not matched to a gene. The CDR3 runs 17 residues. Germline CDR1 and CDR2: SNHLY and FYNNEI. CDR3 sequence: CASSTRASGRSTGELFF. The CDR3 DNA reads TGTGCCAGCAGTACTCGGGCTAGCGGGAGATCTACCGGGGAGCTGTTTTTT.